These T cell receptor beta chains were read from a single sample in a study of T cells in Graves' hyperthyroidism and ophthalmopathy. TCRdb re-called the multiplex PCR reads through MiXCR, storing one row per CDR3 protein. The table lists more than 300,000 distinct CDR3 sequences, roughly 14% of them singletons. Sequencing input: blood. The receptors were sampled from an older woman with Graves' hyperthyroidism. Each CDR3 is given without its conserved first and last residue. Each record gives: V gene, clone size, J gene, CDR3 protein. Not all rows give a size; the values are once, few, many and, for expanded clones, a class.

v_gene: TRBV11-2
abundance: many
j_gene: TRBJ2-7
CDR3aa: ASSPILASGTYEQY

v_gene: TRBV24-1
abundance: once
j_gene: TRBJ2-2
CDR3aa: ATSDPQEGNTGELF

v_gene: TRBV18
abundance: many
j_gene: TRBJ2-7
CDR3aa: ASSPPKGAAYEQY

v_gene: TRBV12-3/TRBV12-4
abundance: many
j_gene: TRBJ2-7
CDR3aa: ASSFDSYEQY

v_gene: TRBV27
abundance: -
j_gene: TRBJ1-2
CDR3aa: ASSNPGTDYGYT

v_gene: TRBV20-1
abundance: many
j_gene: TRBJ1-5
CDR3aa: SARDATDYSNQPQH

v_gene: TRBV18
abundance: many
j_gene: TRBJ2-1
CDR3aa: ASSPGQGLNEQF

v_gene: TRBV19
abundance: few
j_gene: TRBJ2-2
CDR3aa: ASSIDLTGGRRGELF

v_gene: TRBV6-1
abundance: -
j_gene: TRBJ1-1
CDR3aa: ASVRTLNTEAF

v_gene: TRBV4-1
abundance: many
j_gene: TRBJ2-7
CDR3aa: ASSQPAGGLRQQY

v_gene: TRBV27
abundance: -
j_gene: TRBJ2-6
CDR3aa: ASSSPSRSGANVLT

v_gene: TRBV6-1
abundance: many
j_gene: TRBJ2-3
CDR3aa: ASKATTFRLDTQY

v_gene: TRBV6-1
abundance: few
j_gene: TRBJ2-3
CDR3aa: ASSSHRGPRGRQDTQY

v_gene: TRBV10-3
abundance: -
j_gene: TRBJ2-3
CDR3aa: AISEQISVADTQY

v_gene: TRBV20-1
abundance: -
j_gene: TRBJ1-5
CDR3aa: SARPGVNQPQH

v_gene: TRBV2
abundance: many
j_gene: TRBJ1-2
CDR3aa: ASRLQDGYT

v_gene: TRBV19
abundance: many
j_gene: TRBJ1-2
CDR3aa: ASRGRDKRQGYT

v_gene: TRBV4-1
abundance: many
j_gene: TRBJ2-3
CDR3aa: ASSQANGEGDTQY

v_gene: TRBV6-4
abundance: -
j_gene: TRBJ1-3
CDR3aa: ASGSGTGNFEAGNTIY

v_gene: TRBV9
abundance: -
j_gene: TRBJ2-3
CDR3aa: ASSTHSGTSTDTQY

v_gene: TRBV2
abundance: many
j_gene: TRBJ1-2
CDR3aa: ASRRTGNYGYT

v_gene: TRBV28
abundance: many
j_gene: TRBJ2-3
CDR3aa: ASSYAGGPPAQY

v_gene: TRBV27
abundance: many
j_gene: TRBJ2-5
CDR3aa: ASSFGWGGSSQETQY

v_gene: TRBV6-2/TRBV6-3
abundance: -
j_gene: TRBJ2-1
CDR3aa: ASSFLPWTGKGNEQF

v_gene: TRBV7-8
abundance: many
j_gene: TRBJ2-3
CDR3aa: ASSLAGGMSTDTQY

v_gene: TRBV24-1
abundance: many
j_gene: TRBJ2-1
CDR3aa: ATSDSYNEQF

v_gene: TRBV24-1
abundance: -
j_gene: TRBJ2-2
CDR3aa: ATSSLAGGAGELF

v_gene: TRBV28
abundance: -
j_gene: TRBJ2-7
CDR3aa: ASGFGGYEQY